This record covers a single T cell receptor (beta chain). This specimen comes from a study of T-cell reconstitution after alpha-beta-depleted transplantation in children. As it was prepared, the TCRbeta library received unique molecular identifiers. TCRdb independently ran MiXCR on the PCR reads; one entry per CDR3 protein. The repertoire consists of about 460,000 distinct CDR3 sequences, with around 12% occurring once and the leading ten covering around 6.1%. V was pared by 6 bases and J by 0 bases, with 12 bases between. The V gene's germline CDR1 is MNHNS and CDR2 SASEGT. The CDR3 covers 15 residues.

The sequences come from PBMCs from the stem cell graft donor, collected from the stem cell graft. The source is a human donor who donated a stem cell graft to a child with combined immunodeficiency. The chain has TRBV6-1 and TRBJ1-3; D not certain. This chain's CDR3 is CASRVRGGSGNTIYF. For the CDR3, the DNA is TGTGCCAGCAGGGTACGGGGAGGCTCTGGAAACACCATATATTTT.